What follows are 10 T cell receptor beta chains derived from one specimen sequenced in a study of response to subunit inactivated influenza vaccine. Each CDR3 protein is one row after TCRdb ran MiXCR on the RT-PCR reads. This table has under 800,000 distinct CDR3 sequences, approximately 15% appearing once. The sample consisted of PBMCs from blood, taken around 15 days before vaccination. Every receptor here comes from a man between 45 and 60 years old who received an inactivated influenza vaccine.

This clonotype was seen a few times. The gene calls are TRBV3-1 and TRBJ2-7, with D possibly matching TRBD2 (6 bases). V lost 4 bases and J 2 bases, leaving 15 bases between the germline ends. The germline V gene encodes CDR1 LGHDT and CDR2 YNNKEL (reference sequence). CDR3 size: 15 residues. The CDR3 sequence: CASSPGLRNTYEQYF. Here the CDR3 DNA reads TGTGCCAGCAGCCCGGGACTCAGGAATACCTACGAGCAGTACTTC.

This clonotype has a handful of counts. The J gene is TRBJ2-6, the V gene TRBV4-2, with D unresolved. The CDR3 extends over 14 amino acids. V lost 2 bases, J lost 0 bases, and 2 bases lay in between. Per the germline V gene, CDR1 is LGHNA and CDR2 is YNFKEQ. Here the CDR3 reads CASSQFSGANVLTF. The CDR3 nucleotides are TGTGCCAGCAGCCAATTCTCTGGGGCCAACGTCCTGACTTTC.

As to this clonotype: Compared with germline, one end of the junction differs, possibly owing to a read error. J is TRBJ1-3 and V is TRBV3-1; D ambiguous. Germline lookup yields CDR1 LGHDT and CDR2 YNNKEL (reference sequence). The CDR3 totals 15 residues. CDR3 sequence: CASSLRPDSGTTIYF. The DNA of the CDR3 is TGTGCCAGCAGCCTCCGACCAGACTCTGGAACCACCATATATTTT. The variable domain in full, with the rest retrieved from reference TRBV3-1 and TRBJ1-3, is DTAVSQTPKYLVTQMGNDKSIKCEQNLGHDTMYWYKQDSKKFLKIMFSYNNKELIINETVPNRFSPKSPDKAHLNLHINSLELGDSAVYFCASSLRPDSGTTIYFGEGSWLTVV.

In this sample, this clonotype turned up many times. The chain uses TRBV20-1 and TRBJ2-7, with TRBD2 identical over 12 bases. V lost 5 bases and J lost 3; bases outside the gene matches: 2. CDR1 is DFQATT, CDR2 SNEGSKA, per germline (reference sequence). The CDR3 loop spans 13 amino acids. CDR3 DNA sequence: TGCAGTGCTCCGACTAGCGGGAGCTACGAGCAGTACTTC. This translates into CSAPTSGSYEQYF.

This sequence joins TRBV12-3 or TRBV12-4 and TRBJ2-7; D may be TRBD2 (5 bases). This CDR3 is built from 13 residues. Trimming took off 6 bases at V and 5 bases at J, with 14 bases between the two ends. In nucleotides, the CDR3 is TGTGCCAGCAGCCGGACTGGTTATAACGAGCAGTACTTC. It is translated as CASSRTGYNEQYF.

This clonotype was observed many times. In nucleotides, the CDR3 is TGCAGTGCTAGAGTGGGGACAGGGTATAACGAGCAGTACTTC. Its translation: CSARVGTGYNEQYF. This chain connects TRBV20-1 to TRBJ2-7; 9 bases are shared with TRBD1. CDR1 is DFQATT and CDR2 is SNEGSKA in the germline V gene (reference sequence). The trim removed 1 base at V and 5 bases at J, leaving 6 bases unmatched. The CDR3 covers 14 residues.

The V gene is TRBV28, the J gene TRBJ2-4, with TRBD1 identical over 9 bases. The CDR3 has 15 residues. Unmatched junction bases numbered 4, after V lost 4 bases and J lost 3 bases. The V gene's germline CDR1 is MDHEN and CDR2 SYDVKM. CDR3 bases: TGTGCCAGCAGTTGGGACAGGGTTGACAAAAACATTCAGTACTTC. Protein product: CASSWDRVDKNIQYF.

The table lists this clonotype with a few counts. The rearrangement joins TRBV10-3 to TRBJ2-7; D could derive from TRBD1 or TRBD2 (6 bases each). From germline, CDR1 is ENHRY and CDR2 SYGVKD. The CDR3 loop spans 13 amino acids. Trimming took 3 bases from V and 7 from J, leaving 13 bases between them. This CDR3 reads CAISDPRGVEQYF. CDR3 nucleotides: TGTGCCATCAGTGACCCGAGGGGGGTTGAGCAGTACTTC.

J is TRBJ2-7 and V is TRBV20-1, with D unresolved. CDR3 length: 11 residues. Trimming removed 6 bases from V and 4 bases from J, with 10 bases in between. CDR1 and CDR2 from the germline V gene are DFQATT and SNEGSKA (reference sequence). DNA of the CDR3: TGCAGTGCGCTGACGCTTTACGAGCAGTACTTC. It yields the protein CSALTLYEQYF.

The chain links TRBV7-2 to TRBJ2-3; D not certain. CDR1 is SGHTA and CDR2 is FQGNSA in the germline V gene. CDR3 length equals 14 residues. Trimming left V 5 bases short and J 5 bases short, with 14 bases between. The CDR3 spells CASSPATTGDTQYF. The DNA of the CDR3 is TGTGCCAGCAGCCCAGCTACCACGGGAGATACGCAGTATTTT.